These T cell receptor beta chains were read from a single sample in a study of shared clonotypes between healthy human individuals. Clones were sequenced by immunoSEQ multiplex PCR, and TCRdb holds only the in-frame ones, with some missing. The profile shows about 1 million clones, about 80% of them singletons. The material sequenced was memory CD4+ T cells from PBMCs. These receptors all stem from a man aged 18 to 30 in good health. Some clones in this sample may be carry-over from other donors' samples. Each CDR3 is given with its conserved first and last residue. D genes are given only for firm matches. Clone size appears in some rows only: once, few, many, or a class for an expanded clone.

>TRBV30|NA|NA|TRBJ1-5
TGTGCCTGGAGTCGGCAGCCTAATCAGCCCCAGCATTTT
CAWSRQPNQPQHF
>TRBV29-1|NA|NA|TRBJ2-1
TGCAGCGTTGTCCCAGGGCCTGGGACTGAGCAGTTCTTC
CSVVPGPGTEQFF
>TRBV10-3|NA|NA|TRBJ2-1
TGTGCCATCAGTGAGTCTAATTGGCACAATGAGCAGTTCTTC
CAISESNWHNEQFF
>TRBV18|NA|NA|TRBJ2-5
TGTGCCAGCTCACTAGGGAATAAAGAGACCCAGTACTTC
CASSLGNKETQYF
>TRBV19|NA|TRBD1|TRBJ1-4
TGTGCCAGTAGTGAACTTCGTAGGACAGGGAGAAATGAAAAACTGTTTTTT
CASSELRRTGRNEKLFF
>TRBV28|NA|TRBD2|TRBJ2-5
TGTGCCAGCAGTAAATTTAGCGGGAGGTTCGAGACCCAGTACTTC
CASSKFSGRFETQYF
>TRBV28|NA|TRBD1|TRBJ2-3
TGTGCCAGCAGAACAGGGGGCTGGGATACGCAGTATTTT
CASRTGGWDTQYF
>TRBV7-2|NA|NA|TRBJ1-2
TGTGCCAGCAGCCCCCAGGAGCATCCTAACTATGGCTACACCTTC
CASSPQEHPNYGYTF
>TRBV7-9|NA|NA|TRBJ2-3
TGTGCCAGCAGCTTATTATCACAGATCACAGATACGCAGTATTTT
CASSLLSQITDTQYF
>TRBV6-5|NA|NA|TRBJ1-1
TGTGCCAGCAGTCCCCCCGGTAGGGGAGAAGCTTTCTTT
CASSPPGRGEAFF
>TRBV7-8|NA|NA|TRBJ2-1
TGTGCCAGCACCGGGACTCAGTACAATGAGCAGTTCTTC
CASTGTQYNEQFF
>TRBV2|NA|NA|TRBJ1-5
TGTGCCACCAGTGAGGGGGGTTTCAATCAGCCCCAGCATTTT
CATSEGGFNQPQHF
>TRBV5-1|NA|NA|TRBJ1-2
TGCGCCAGCAGCTTGGGGGCAGTATCTGGCTACACCTTC
CASSLGAVSGYTF
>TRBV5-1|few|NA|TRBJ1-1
TGCGCCAGCAGCTTGGAGGGCTCATACACTGAAGCTTTCTTT
CASSLEGSYTEAFF
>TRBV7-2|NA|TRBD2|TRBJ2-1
TGTGCCAGCAGCTCCACTAGCGGTTTTTACAATGAGCAGTTCTTC
CASSSTSGFYNEQFF
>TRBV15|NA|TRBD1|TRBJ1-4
TGTGCCACCAGCAGAGAGGGGTTCCCAGGGGGCGCGGGTGAAAAACTGTTTTTT
CATSREGFPGGAGEKLFF
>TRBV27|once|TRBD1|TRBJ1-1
TGTGCCAGCAGTAGGCCGGGACAGATGAACACTGAAGCTTTCTTT
CASSRPGQMNTEAFF
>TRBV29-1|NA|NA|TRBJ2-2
TGCAGCGTTTTTTCTACGGCGGGGCCCACCGGGGAGCTGTTTTTT
CSVFSTAGPTGELFF
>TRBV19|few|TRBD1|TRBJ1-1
TGTGCCAGTGCGGCAGGGGGTTGGAGCACTGAAGCTTTCTTT
CASAAGGWSTEAFF
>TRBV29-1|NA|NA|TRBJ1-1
TGCAGCGGAGCCAGTGGGAACACTGAAGCTTTCTTT
CSGASGNTEAFF
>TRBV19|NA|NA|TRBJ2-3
TGTGCCAGTAGTCTGGCAGGGTCTATCGCAGATACGCAGTATTTT
CASSLAGSIADTQYF
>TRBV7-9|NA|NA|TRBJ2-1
TGTGCCAGCAGCCAGGTTGAGGGGACCCCAAGAGTCTTC
CASSQVEGTPRVF
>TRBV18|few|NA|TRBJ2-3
TGTGCCAGCTCACCATCGAGTAGGGCAGATACGCAGTATTTT
CASSPSSRADTQYF
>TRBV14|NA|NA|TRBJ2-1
TGTGCCAGCAGCCCCTTCCGGGCCTCAAACCTGCCGAGTGAGCAGTTCTTC
CASSPFRASNLPSEQFF
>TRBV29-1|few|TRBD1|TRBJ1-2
TGCAGCGTACAGGGGGAAAATGATGGCTACACCTTC
CSVQGENDGYTF
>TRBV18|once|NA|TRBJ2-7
TGTGCCAGCTCACCATCGACGGCGGGAGAGCAGTACTTC
CASSPSTAGEQYF
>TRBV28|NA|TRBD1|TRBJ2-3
TGTGCCAGCAGCCCTCCCGGGACAGCTAGCACAGATACGCAGTATTTT
CASSPPGTASTDTQYF
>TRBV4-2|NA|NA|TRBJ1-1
TGTGCCAGCAGCCAACCCCCGGGGGGGGCGAACACTGAAGCTTTCTTT
CASSQPPGGANTEAFF
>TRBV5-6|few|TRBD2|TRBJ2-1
TGTGCCAGCAGCTTGTTTGGACTAGCTTACAATGAGCAGTTCTTC
CASSLFGLAYNEQFF
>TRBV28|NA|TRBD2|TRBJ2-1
TGTGCCAGCAGTTACCTGTTGGGACTAGCGGGAGGTGTAAGCAATGAGCAGTTCTTC
CASSYLLGLAGGVSNEQFF
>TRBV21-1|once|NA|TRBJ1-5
TGTGCCAGCAGCAAAAACGGGCCCCCTGGAGATCAGCCCCAGCATTTT
CASSKNGPPGDQPQHF
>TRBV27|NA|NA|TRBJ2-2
TGTGCCAGCAGTTTAAACACCGGGGAGCTGTTTTTT
CASSLNTGELFF
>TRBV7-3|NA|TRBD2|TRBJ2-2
TGTGCCAGCAGCTTAGCTAGCGGGAACACCGGGGAGCTGTTTTTT
CASSLASGNTGELFF
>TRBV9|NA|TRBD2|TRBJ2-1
TGTGCCAGCAGCGTAGGACTAGCGGGAGCATACAATGAGCAGTTCTTC
CASSVGLAGAYNEQFF
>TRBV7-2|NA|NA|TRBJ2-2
TGTGCCAGCAGCTCGGCCCATGGCAGGGCGAGTCCCGGGGAGCTGTTTTTT
CASSSAHGRASPGELFF
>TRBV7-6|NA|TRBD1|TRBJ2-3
TGTGCCAGCAGTTGGGGACAGTACGCAGATACGCAGTATTTT
CASSWGQYADTQYF
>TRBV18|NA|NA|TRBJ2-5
TGTGCCAGCTCACCAGTTGGGGCGGAGGGTGAGACCCAGTACTTC
CASSPVGAEGETQYF
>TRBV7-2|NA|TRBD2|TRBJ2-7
TGTGCCAGCAGCTTACTTGGCGGGAGGGCCGGATACGAGCAGTACTTC
CASSLLGGRAGYEQYF
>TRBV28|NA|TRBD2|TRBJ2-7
TGTGCCAGCAGCCGAACTAGCGGGAGAATCTACGAGCAGTACTTC
CASSRTSGRIYEQYF
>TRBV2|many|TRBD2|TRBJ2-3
TGTGCCAGCACAAAGACTAGCGGCACAGATACGCAGTATTTT
CASTKTSGTDTQYF
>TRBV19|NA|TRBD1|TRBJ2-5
TGTGCCACCCGGGACAGGGGTATAGAGACCCAGTACTTC
CATRDRGIETQYF
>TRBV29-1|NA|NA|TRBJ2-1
TGCAGCGCTTGGGGTGACTTTGAGCAGTTCTTC
CSAWGDFEQFF